This T cell receptor (beta chain) was recorded in a study of blood T cell repertoires in COVID-19. Study summary: PBMCs, B-cell-depleted T cells, or T cells provided the cDNA or gDNA that made up the material.

Seattle's enrolled individuals joined amid active infection and were then monitored longitudinally. Generated by immunoSEQ multiplex PCR, the TCRdb table keeps only in-frame clones and is missing some. The data show hundreds of thousands of clones, with around 88% seen just once and roughly 6.7% held by the top ten. Per germline, CDR1 SEHNR and CDR2 FQNEAQ (reference sequence). This CDR3 comprises 17 residues. Trimming pared 4 bases from V and 5 bases from J, leaving 21 bases between. The chain has TRBV7-9 and TRBJ1-3; no reliable D call. The clonotype comes from a woman aged 25 to 39 with COVID-19, enrolled during active disease. Sequencing was performed on peripheral blood. This CDR3 is CASSSTGNVPPRNTIYF. Written as DNA, the CDR3 is TGTGCCAGCAGCTCTACTGGTAACGTCCCCCCAAGAAACACCATATATTTT.